This TCR beta chain was identified in a study of CD8 T cells in Susac syndrome. High-throughput TCR beta sequencing covered peripheral CD8+ and CD4+ T cells. TEMRA cells were FACS-enriched and CD8+ and CD4+ T cells negatively isolated. Reverse transcription of about 0.5 to 1 ug RNA used random hexamers. Amplification of TCR beta CDR3 across 54 Vbeta and 13 Jbeta was performed with immunoSEQ multiplex PCR. One entry per CDR3 protein, called by TCRdb with MiXCR from the immunoSEQ multiplex PCR reads. The data contain about 52,000 distinct CDR3 sequences, 93% of them singletons. Looked up from germline, CDR1 is MDHEN and CDR2 is SYDVKM. The CDR3 is made up of 15 amino acids. Trimming took 2 bases from V and 4 from J, leaving 11 bases between them.

The sequence derives from a human donor with multiple sclerosis. V usage is TRBV28 and J usage is TRBJ2-2; D gene ambiguous. The source material was CD8+ T cells from PBMCs. CDR3 bases: TGTGCCAGCAGTTTAAGTTCTGCAGCCACCGGGGAGCTGTTTTTT. It specifies CASSLSSAATGELFF.